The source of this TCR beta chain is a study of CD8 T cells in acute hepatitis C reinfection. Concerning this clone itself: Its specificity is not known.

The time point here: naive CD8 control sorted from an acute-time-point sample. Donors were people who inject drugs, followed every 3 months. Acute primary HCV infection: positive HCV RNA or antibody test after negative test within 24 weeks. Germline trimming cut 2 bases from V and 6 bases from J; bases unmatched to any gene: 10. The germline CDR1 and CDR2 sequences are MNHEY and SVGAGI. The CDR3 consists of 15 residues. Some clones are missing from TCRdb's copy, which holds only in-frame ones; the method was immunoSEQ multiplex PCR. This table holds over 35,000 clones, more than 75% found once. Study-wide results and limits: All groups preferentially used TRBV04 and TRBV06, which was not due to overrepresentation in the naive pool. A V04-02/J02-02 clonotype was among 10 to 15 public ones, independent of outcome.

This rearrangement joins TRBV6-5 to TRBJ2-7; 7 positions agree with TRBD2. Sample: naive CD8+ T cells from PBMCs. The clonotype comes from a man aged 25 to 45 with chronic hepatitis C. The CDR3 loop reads CASSYAGEDGREQYF. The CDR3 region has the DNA TGTGCCAGCAGTTACGCGGGAGAGGACGGACGCGAGCAGTACTTC.